Presented here are 30 T cell receptor beta chains from one specimen sequenced in a study of blood T cell repertoires in COVID-19. TCRdb's copy holds only in-frame clones and misses some; the assay was immunoSEQ multiplex PCR. The sample carries over 200,000 clones, roughly 85% recorded once. The material sequenced was peripheral blood. Source of these receptors: a woman aged 40 to 55 with active or convalescent COVID-19.

V usage is TRBV19 and J usage is TRBJ2-6, with D possibly matching TRBD2 (5 bases). Germline CDR1 is LNHDA and CDR2 is SQIVND (reference sequence). V was pared by 2 bases and J by 0 bases, with 20 bases between. This CDR3 comprises 20 residues. CDR3 sequence: CASSILHTIRGSSGANVLTF. CDR3 bases: TGTGCCAGTAGTATACTTCATACCATACGGGGTTCCTCTGGGGCCAACGTCCTGACTTTC.

This chain joins TRBV30 and TRBJ2-5; 9 positions match TRBD2. Per germline, CDR1 GTSNPN and CDR2 SVGIG (reference sequence). V gave up 4 bases and J gave up 3 bases; unmatched junction bases: 3. CDR3 length: 13 amino acids. The DNA of the CDR3 is TGTGCCTGGACTAGCGGGGTGGAAGAGACCCAGTACTTC. Amino acid sequence: CAWTSGVEETQYF. Filled out from reference TRBV30 and TRBJ2-5, the complete variable domain reads SQTIHQWPATLVQPVGSPLSLECTVEGTSNPNLYWYRQAAGRGLQLLFYSVGIGQISSEVPQNLSASRPQDRQFILSSKKLLLSDSGFYLCAWTSGVEETQYFGPGTRLLVL.

The rearrangement joins TRBV5-1 to TRBJ2-7, with D perhaps matching TRBD2 (7 bases). In germline, CDR1 is SGHRS, CDR2 YFSETQ. Trimming shortened V by 3 bases and J by 6 bases, and 19 bases separated the two germline ends. This CDR3 has 15 amino acids. As DNA, the CDR3 is TGCGCCAGCAGCTCTGGGGGGGGCCGAAGCTCCGAGCAGTACTTC. It is translated as CASSSGGGRSSEQYF.

The genes are TRBV25-1 and TRBJ1-4; 7 nucleotides agree with TRBD1. The germline V gene has CDR1 MGHDK and CDR2 SYGVNS. Unmatched junction bases numbered 12, after V lost 0 bases and J lost 8 bases. The CDR3 sequence is 17 residues long. Written as DNA, the CDR3 is TGTGCCAGCAGTGAATATATAGGGGGGACAGAGGTGGAAAAACTGTTTTTT. Its protein product is CASSEYIGGTEVEKLFF.

The chain joins TRBV5-1 to TRBJ1-5, with 9 nucleotides matching TRBD1. Trimming took 5 bases from V and 4 from J; bases not matched to a gene: 4. This CDR3 has 14 amino acids. The germline V gene has CDR1 SGHRS and CDR2 YFSETQ. As DNA, the CDR3 is TGCGCCAGCAGGGATGGGACAGGGAATCAGCCCCAGCATTTT. Residues: CASRDGTGNQPQHF.

This chain links TRBV19 with TRBJ1-6, with 7 bases fitting TRBD1. The CDR3 runs to 14 residues. CDR1 is LNHDA and CDR2 is SQIVND in the germline V gene (reference sequence). V lost 11 bases, J lost 6 bases, and 10 bases stayed unmatched. The DNA for the CDR3 is TGTGCCGGAAGAGGCGGACAGGCTAATTCACCCCTCCACTTT. Translation: CAGRGGQANSPLHF.

The chain couples TRBV5-1 to TRBJ1-5, with 7 bases identical to TRBD1. The CDR3 is 14 residues long. Looked up from germline, CDR1 is SGHRS and CDR2 is YFSETQ. Trimming cost V 2 bases and J 10 bases; bases outside gene matches: 9. CDR3 nucleotide sequence: TGCGCCAGCAGCTTAGGGACAGCGGCATCTCCCCAGCATTTT. Protein sequence: CASSLGTAASPQHF.

The chain's CDR3 is CASSVIGYGGREQFF. CDR3 bases: TGCGCCAGCAGCGTGATTGGGTATGGGGGCCGGGAGCAGTTCTTC. The chain combines TRBV5-1 with TRBJ2-1; perhaps TRBD1 as D (6 bases). CDR1 is SGHRS, CDR2 YFSETQ, per germline. The CDR3 has 15 residues. The V end lost 4 bases, the J end lost 10 bases, and 21 bases lay between the germline ends.

This clone was observed once. The V and J genes are TRBV7-2 and TRBJ1-5, with D perhaps TRBD1 (6 bases). Germline CDR1 and CDR2: SGHTA and FQGNSA. V shed 3 bases and J shed 7 bases, with 16 bases lying between them. The CDR3 covers 15 residues. The CDR3 bases are TGTGCCAGCAGCTTGGCAGGGGTAGGAAACCAGCCCCAGCATTTT. Protein sequence: CASSLAGVGNQPQHF.

This clone was picked up a small number of times. This sequence joins TRBV9 and TRBJ1-1; 8 bases map to TRBD1. The CDR3 totals 15 residues. V was clipped by 1 base and J by 1 base; unmatched bases: 3. CDR1 is SGDLS and CDR2 is YYNGEE in the germline V gene. CDR3 amino acids: CASSVTGTGNTEAFF. The CDR3 region has the DNA TGTGCCAGCAGCGTAACCGGGACAGGGAACACTGAAGCTTTCTTT.

CDR3: CASSLVGTGGYTGELFF. CDR3 sequence (DNA): TGTGCCAGCAGTTTAGTAGGGACAGGGGGGTACACCGGGGAGCTGTTTTTT. The chain combines TRBV27 with TRBJ2-2; TRBD1 aligns across 11 bases. Losses at the gene ends were 2 bases for V and 3 bases for J; bases not matched to a gene: 5. There are 17 residues in the CDR3. Germline loops: CDR1 MNHEY, CDR2 SMNVEV (reference sequence).

V is TRBV12-3 or TRBV12-4 and J is TRBJ1-3; TRBD1 might be the D (6 bases). V shed 11 bases and J shed 2 bases, with 13 bases lying between them. The CDR3 loop spans 13 amino acids. This chain's CDR3 is CAGSQGPGNTIYF. For the CDR3, the DNA is TGTGCCGGATCTCAGGGGCCTGGAAACACCATATATTTT.

This clone was observed a handful of times. J is TRBJ2-7 and V is TRBV2; the match to TRBD1 covers 9 bases. CDR3 length equals 15 residues. V gave up 6 bases and J gave up 0 bases; unmatched junction bases: 6. In germline, CDR1 is SNHLY, CDR2 FYNNEI. The CDR3 coding sequence is TGTGCCAGCAGGGGGGGACAGGGTGGCTCCTACGAGCAGTACTTC. Translated: CASRGGQGGSYEQYF.

The genes are TRBV6-5 and TRBJ2-6; 7 bases are shared with TRBD1. The J segment lost 2 bases and the V segment lost 2 bases, leaving 3 bases of the junction unmatched. The length of the CDR3 is 16 residues. Germline CDR1 and CDR2: MNHEY and SVGAGI. CDR3 sequence reads: CASSYDRVPGANVLTF. In DNA form, the CDR3 reads TGTGCCAGCAGTTACGACAGGGTTCCTGGGGCCAACGTCCTGACTTTC.

This clone was found a few times. The V call is TRBV5-1, the J call TRBJ2-1; D is perhaps TRBD2 (5 bases). CDR3 length equals 14 residues. Germline V CDR1 and CDR2: SGHRS, YFSETQ. V lost 2 bases, J lost 5 bases, and 11 bases lay in between. The CDR3 DNA follows: TGCGCCAGCAGCTTTCCCGGGATCAACAATGAGCAGTTCTTC. Residues: CASSFPGINNEQFF.

J is TRBJ2-7 and V is TRBV19; D unclear. The CDR3 spans 13 residues. The germline V gene encodes CDR1 LNHDA and CDR2 SQIVND (reference sequence). Trimming left V 1 base short and J 3 bases short, with 7 bases between. The CDR3 spells CASSIVHGYEQYF. CDR3 sequence (DNA): TGTGCCAGTAGTATAGTTCACGGCTACGAGCAGTACTTC.

J is TRBJ1-1 and V is TRBV6-2 or TRBV6-3, with 9 positions matching TRBD1. The germline gives CDR1 MNHEY, CDR2 SVGEGT. With V trimmed by 6 bases and J by 4 bases, 12 bases remained unmatched. The CDR3 contains 16 residues. The CDR3 region is CASSPTGGAGRTEAFF. In DNA form, the CDR3 reads TGTGCCAGCAGCCCTACAGGGGGCGCTGGGCGCACTGAAGCTTTCTTT.

This sequence joins TRBV27 and TRBJ2-1; 8 bases agree with TRBD1. The CDR3 is 16 amino acids. Germline CDR1 and CDR2: MNHEY and SMNVEV (reference sequence). V lost 5 bases, J lost 7 bases, and 13 bases stayed unmatched. The CDR3 reads CASSPWGQETVNEQFF. In DNA form, the CDR3 reads TGTGCCAGCAGTCCATGGGGACAGGAGACCGTAAATGAGCAGTTCTTC.

CDR3 in amino acids: CASSRRQGEDSPLHF. For the CDR3, the DNA is TGTGCCAGCAGCCGGAGACAGGGAGAGGACTCACCCCTCCACTTT. The chain joins TRBV6-5 to TRBJ1-6; 7 nucleotides line up with TRBD1. Germline V gives CDR1 MNHEY, CDR2 SVGAGI. Trimming removed 6 bases from V and 10 bases from J; junction bases left unmatched: 12. The CDR3 has 15 amino acids.

The rearrangement uses TRBV10-1 and TRBJ1-1, with TRBD1 identical over 7 bases. Per germline, CDR1 WNHNN and CDR2 SYGVQD (reference sequence). CDR3 size: 14 residues. The junction had 4 bases not matched to a gene; V was cut back by 5 bases and J by 1 base. The CDR3 is CASSRQGSNTEAFF. The CDR3, as DNA: TGCGCCAGCAGTCGACAGGGCTCGAACACTGAAGCTTTCTTT.

The chain joins TRBV21-1 to TRBJ2-7; TRBD1 was called by the table and not checked on the DNA. TRBV21-1 is classified as a pseudogene. The CDR3 has 17 amino acids. For the CDR3, the DNA is TGTGCCAGCAGCAAAGCTTTTCAGGACAGACCTAGGTACGAGCAGTACTTC. Amino acids: CASSKAFQDRPRYEQYF.

This clone appeared a few times. The chain carries TRBV5-6 and TRBJ2-3; D ambiguous. The CDR3 consists of 13 residues. Germline-derived CDR1 and CDR2 are SGHDT and YYEEEE. The V end was cut by 2 bases, the J end by 2 bases, with 6 bases between. The CDR3 nucleotides read TGTGCCAGCAGCTTCCCTAACACAGATACGCAGTATTTT. Its protein product is CASSFPNTDTQYF.

V gene TRBV18 combines with J gene TRBJ1-1; 10 nucleotides agree with TRBD1. CDR1 is KGHSH, CDR2 LQKENI, per germline. The CDR3 has 14 residues. V dropped 5 bases and J dropped 7; count of bases not matched to a gene: 7. CDR3 DNA: TGTGCCAGCTCATCGGACAGGGGGGTGGATGAAGCTTTCTTT. This encodes CASSSDRGVDEAFF. The whole variable domain, filled in from reference TRBV18 and TRBJ1-1, reads NAGVMQNPRHLVRRRGQEARLRCSPMKGHSHVYWYRQLPEEGLKFMVYLQKENIIDESGMPKERFSAEFPKEGPSILRIQQVVRGDSAAYFCASSSDRGVDEAFFGQGTRLTVV.

V usage is TRBV19 and J usage is TRBJ2-3; 10 bases match TRBD2. J was trimmed by 1 base and V by 5 bases; bases with no gene match: 3. Germline CDR1 reads LNHDA; CDR2 reads SQIVND (reference sequence). The CDR3 is 15 residues long. CDR3: CASSYTSGGTDTQYF. CDR3 in DNA: TGTGCCAGTAGTTACACTAGCGGGGGCACAGATACGCAGTATTTT. The complete variable domain, with remaining parts taken from reference TRBV19 and TRBJ2-3, reads DGGITQSPKYLFRKEGQNVTLSCEQNLNHDAMYWYRQDPGQGLRLIYYSQIVNDFQKGDIAEGYSVSREKKESFPLTVTSAQKNPTAFYLCASSYTSGGTDTQYFGPGTRLTVL.

The J gene is TRBJ1-1, the V gene TRBV2, with D possibly being TRBD1 (5 bases). Between the trimmed V and J ends, which lost 1 base and 1 base, there was a span of 10 bases. This CDR3 has 15 residues. Germline V gene lookup returns CDR1 SNHLY and CDR2 FYNNEI. The CDR3 DNA is TGTGCCAGCAGTGAAGTCAGGGTTCAGAACACTGAAGCTTTCTTT. Translation: CASSEVRVQNTEAFF.

The chain recombines TRBV6-5 with TRBJ1-5; 8 bases match TRBD1. Germline CDR1 MNHEY, CDR2 SVGAGI. V lost 7 bases, J lost 5 bases, and 4 bases stayed unmatched. CDR3 length: 13 amino acids. CDR3 nucleotide sequence: TGTGCCAGCAACGGACAGGGCGATCAGCCCCAGCATTTT. Amino acid sequence: CASNGQGDQPQHF.

J is TRBJ2-5 and V is TRBV7-8; 7 positions agree with TRBD1. The CDR3 sequence is 15 residues long. The V gene end was trimmed by 4 bases and the J gene end by 2 bases; junction bases not matched to a gene: 7. CDR1 and CDR2 from the germline V gene are SGHVS and FQNEAQ. The CDR3 is CASSSPGQVQETQYF. CDR3 nucleotides: TGTGCCAGCAGCTCGCCCGGACAGGTTCAAGAGACCCAGTACTTC.

The chain is built from TRBV9 and TRBJ1-3, with TRBD1 matching over 7 bases. Trimming removed 4 bases from V and 2 bases from J; junction bases left unmatched: 9. CDR1 and CDR2 from the germline V gene are SGDLS and YYNGEE. CDR3 size: 16 residues. The CDR3 region has the DNA TGTGCCAGCAGCCCCCAGGGGGGTCGCACTGGAAACACCATATATTTT. Translation: CASSPQGGRTGNTIYF.

V and J are TRBV19 and TRBJ1-2; D is unclear. V dropped 4 bases and J dropped 7 bases, with 10 bases sitting between them. Germline values: CDR1 LNHDA, CDR2 SQIVND (reference sequence). This CDR3 region has 12 residues. The CDR3 sequence is CASSNGGSGYTF. Written as DNA, the CDR3 is TGTGCCAGTAGTAACGGCGGTTCTGGCTACACCTTC. Together with reference TRBV19 and TRBJ1-2, the CDR3 gives the full variable domain: DGGITQSPKYLFRKEGQNVTLSCEQNLNHDAMYWYRQDPGQGLRLIYYSQIVNDFQKGDIAEGYSVSREKKESFPLTVTSAQKNPTAFYLCASSNGGSGYTFGSGTRLTVV.

The table lists this clone with a few counts. The chain is built from TRBV28 and TRBJ1-2; the D gene is possibly TRBD1 (5 bases). The CDR3 runs 15 residues. V was cut by 2 bases and J by 8 bases, with 18 bases left in between. CDR1 and CDR2 from the germline V gene are MDHEN and SYDVKM. The CDR3 here is CASSLQAVGGYGYTF. The CDR3, as DNA: TGTGCCAGCAGTTTACAAGCGGTGGGGGGGTACGGCTACACCTTC.